Sequencing of this TCR beta chain was carried out in a study of blood T cell repertoires in COVID-19. Study-level background: Sources were T cells, B-cell-depleted T cells, or PBMCs; the material itself was cDNA or gDNA.

The table came from immunoSEQ multiplex PCR; TCRdb's copy has only in-frame clones and leaves some out. The data contain roughly 200,000 clones, 85% to 90% of them singletons. Germline-derived CDR1 and CDR2 are MDHEN and SYDVKM. V shed 5 bases, J shed 5 bases, and the junction held 5 bases outside the gene matches. The CDR3 is 14 amino acids. The sample taken for sequencing was peripheral blood. The receptor comes from a man aged 18-30 years with active or convalescent COVID-19. The chain combines TRBV28 with TRBJ2-5, with 10 bases fitting TRBD2. CDR3 protein: CASSLAGDLETQYF. The CDR3 DNA reads as TGTGCCAGCAGTCTAGCGGGAGATTTGGAGACCCAGTACTTC.